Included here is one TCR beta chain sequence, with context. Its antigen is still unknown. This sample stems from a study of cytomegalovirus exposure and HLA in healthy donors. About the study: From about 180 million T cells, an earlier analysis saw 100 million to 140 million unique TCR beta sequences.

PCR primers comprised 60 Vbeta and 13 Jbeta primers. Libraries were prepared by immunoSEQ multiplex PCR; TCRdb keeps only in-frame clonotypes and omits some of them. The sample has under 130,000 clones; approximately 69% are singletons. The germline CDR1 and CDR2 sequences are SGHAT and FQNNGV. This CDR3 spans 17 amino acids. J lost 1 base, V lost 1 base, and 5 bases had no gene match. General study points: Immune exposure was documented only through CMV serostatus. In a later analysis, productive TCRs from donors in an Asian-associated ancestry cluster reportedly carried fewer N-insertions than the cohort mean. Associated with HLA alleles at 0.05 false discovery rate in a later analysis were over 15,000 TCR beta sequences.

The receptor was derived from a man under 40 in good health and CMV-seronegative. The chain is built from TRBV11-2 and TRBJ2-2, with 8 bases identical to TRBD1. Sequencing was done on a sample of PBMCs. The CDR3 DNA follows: TGTGCCAGCAGCTTAGTTGGGACAGGTCGGAACACCGGGGAGCTGTTTTTT. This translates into CASSLVGTGRNTGELFF.